These 8 T cell receptor beta chains came from one sample sequenced in a study of T cell responses to AZD1222 COVID-19 vaccine. Profiled with immunoSEQ multiplex PCR; TCRdb holds only in-frame clones, not every one. The sample records 150,000 or so clones, just over 90% being singletons. The sequenced sample was peripheral blood, obtained on day 0 of AZD1222 vaccination. The receptors derive from an adult in good health.

This chain links TRBV3-1 (or the pseudogene TRBV3-2) with TRBJ2-1, with 7 bases identical to TRBD1. The germline CDR1 and CDR2 sequences are LGHDT and YNNKEL (reference sequence). With 4 bases clipped from V and 4 bases from J, the junction kept 7 bases outside the gene matches. This CDR3 spans 15 amino acids. The CDR3 nucleotides are TGTGCCAGCAGCCCCCGGGACAGCCTGTACAATGAGCAGTTCTTC. Translation gives CASSPRDSLYNEQFF.

The V call is TRBV2, the J call TRBJ1-1, with 9 nucleotides matching TRBD1. Germline trimming cut 2 bases from V and 11 bases from J; bases unmatched to any gene: 9. The CDR3 loop spans 14 amino acids. Germline V gives CDR1 SNHLY, CDR2 FYNNEI. The CDR3 sequence is CASSEWDRVGCAFF. CDR3 bases: TGTGCCAGCAGTGAATGGGACAGGGTTGGTTGTGCTTTCTTT. The full variable domain, its missing parts supplied by reference TRBV2 and TRBJ1-1, is EPEVTQTPSHQVTQMGQEVILRCVPISNHLYFYWYRQILGQKVEFLVSFYNNEISEKSEIFDDQFSVERPDGSNFTLKIRSTKLEDSAMYFCASSEWDRVGCAFFGQGTRLTVV.

The chain uses TRBV29-1 and TRBJ2-5, with TRBD2 matching 11 bases. Germline lookup yields CDR1 SQVTM and CDR2 ANQGSEA. Trimming took 0 bases from V and 3 from J; bases not matched to a gene: 3. The CDR3 spans 15 residues. The CDR3 spells CSVEEGSGGEETQYF. The CDR3 DNA is TGCAGCGTTGAAGAAGGTAGCGGGGGGGAAGAGACCCAGTACTTC. The full variable domain, with the rest looked up from reference TRBV29-1 and TRBJ2-5, is SAVISQKPSRDICQRGTSLTIQCQVDSQVTMMFWYRQQPGQSLTLIATANQGSEATYESGFVIDKFPISRPNLTFSTLTVSNMSPEDSSIYLCSVEEGSGGEETQYFGPGTRLLVL.

V gene TRBV7-9 combines with J gene TRBJ1-1; 8 nucleotides line up with TRBD1. In germline, CDR1 is SEHNR, CDR2 FQNEAQ (reference sequence). The junction had 6 bases not matched to a gene; V was cut back by 4 bases and J by 5 bases. The CDR3 covers 14 residues. The CDR3 nucleotides read TGTGCCAGCAGCTCCGGACAGGGATCTACTGAAGCTTTCTTT. Protein product: CASSSGQGSTEAFF.

This chain connects TRBV29-1 to TRBJ1-2, with TRBD1 matching over 7 bases. The CDR3 extends over 12 amino acids. Per germline, CDR1 SQVTM and CDR2 ANQGSEA. V shed 7 bases and J 11 bases; nucleotides not matched to a gene: 13. The CDR3 is CSAADGQALYTF. CDR3 nucleotides: TGCAGCGCCGCCGATGGACAGGCGCTTTACACCTTC.

The chain links TRBV9 to TRBJ1-2; D remains ambiguous. V was trimmed by 3 bases and J by 3 bases, leaving 12 bases between them. The V gene's germline CDR1 is SGDLS and CDR2 YYNGEE. The CDR3 totals 14 residues. For the CDR3, the DNA is TGTGCCAGCAGCGACGAAGACACAGACTATGGCTACACCTTC. As protein: CASSDEDTDYGYTF.

The chain links TRBV9 to TRBJ2-2; weak D call: TRBD1 (5 bases). Germline values: CDR1 SGDLS, CDR2 YYNGEE. Trimming removed 3 bases from V and 5 bases from J, with 20 bases in between. This CDR3 is 17 amino acids long. Here the CDR3 reads CASSASLDITGTGELFF. DNA of the CDR3: TGTGCCAGCAGCGCGAGCTTGGACATAACTGGAACCGGGGAGCTGTTTTTT.

The chain couples TRBV27 to TRBJ1-2; possible D gene TRBD1, 6 bases. Trimming left V 5 bases short and J 8 bases short, with 18 bases between. CDR3 length: 14 amino acids. The germline CDR1 and CDR2 sequences are MNHEY and SMNVEV (reference sequence). The CDR3 is CASSPSGARGGYTF. The CDR3 DNA reads TGTGCCAGCAGTCCCAGTGGGGCAAGGGGGGGCTACACCTTC.